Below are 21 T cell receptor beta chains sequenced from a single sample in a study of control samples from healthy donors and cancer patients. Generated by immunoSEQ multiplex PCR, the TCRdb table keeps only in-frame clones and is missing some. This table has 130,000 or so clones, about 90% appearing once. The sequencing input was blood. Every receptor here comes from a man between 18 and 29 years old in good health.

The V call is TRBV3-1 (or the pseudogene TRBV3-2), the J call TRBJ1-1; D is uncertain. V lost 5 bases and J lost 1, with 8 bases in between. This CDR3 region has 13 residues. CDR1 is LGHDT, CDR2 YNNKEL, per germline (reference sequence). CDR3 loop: CASSKTENTEAFF. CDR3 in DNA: TGTGCCAGCAGCAAAACAGAGAACACTGAAGCTTTCTTT.

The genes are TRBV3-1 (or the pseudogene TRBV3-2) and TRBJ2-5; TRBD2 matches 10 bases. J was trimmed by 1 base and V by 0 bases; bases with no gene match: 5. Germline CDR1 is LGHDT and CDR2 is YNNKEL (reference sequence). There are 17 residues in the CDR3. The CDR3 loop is CASSQDFSGGPQETQYF. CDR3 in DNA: TGTGCCAGCAGCCAAGATTTTAGCGGGGGGCCCCAAGAGACCCAGTACTTC.

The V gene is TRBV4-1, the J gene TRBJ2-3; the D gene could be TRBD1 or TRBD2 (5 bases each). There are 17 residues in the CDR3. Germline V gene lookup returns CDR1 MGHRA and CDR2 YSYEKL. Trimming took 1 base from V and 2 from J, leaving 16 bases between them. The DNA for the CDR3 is TGCGCCAGCAGCCAAGGCCGGGACCGCATGGCCACAGATACGCAGTATTTT. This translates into CASSQGRDRMATDTQYF.

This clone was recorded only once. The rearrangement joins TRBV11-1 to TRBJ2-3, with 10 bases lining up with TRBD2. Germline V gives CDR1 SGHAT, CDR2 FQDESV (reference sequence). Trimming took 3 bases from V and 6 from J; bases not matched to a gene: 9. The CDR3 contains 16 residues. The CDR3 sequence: CASSFQSGGAADTQYF. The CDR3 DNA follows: TGTGCCAGCAGCTTTCAGAGCGGGGGGGCGGCGGATACGCAGTATTTT.

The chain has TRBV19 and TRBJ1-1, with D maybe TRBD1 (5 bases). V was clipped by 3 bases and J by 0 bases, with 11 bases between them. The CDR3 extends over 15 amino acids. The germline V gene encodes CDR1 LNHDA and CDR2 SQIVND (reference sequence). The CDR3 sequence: CASSITGGMNTEAFF. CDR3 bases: TGTGCCAGTAGTATTACAGGCGGCATGAACACTGAAGCTTTCTTT.

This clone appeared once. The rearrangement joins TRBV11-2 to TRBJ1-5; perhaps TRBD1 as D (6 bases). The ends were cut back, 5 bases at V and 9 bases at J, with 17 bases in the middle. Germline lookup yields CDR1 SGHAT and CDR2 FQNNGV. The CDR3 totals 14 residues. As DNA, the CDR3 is TGTGCCAGCAGCCCGGGGGGCCTTCTCCGGCCCCAGCATTTT. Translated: CASSPGGLLRPQHF.

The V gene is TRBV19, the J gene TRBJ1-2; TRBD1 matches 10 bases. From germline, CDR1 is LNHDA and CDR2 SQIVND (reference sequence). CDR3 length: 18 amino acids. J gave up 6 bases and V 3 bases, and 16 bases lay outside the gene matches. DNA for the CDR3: TGTGCCAGTAGTATTTGGGACAGGGGAAAGTTTGTTGCGGATGGCTACACCTTC. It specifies CASSIWDRGKFVADGYTF. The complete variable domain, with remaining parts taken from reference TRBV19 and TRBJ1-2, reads DGGITQSPKYLFRKEGQNVTLSCEQNLNHDAMYWYRQDPGQGLRLIYYSQIVNDFQKGDIAEGYSVSREKKESFPLTVTSAQKNPTAFYLCASSIWDRGKFVADGYTFGSGTRLTVV.

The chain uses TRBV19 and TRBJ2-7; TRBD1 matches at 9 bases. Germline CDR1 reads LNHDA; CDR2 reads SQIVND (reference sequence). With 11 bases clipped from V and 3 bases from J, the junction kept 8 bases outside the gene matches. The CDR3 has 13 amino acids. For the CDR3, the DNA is TGTGCCTCATCCGGGACAGGGAGCTACGAGCAGTACTTC. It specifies CASSGTGSYEQYF. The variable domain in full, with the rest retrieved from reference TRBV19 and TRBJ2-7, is DGGITQSPKYLFRKEGQNVTLSCEQNLNHDAMYWYRQDPGQGLRLIYYSQIVNDFQKGDIAEGYSVSREKKESFPLTVTSAQKNPTAFYLCASSGTGSYEQYFGPGTRLTVT.

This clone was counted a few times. The CDR3 DNA reads as TGTGCCAGCAGTTACCGAGGACACCGAAACATGTCCTCCTACGAGCAGTACTTC. This codes for CASSYRGHRNMSSYEQYF. The V gene is TRBV6-2 or TRBV6-3, the J gene TRBJ2-7; TRBD1 might be the D (5 bases). This CDR3 has 18 residues. Per the germline V gene, CDR1 is MNHEY and CDR2 is SVGEGT. Trimming pared 2 bases from V and 0 bases from J, leaving 20 bases between.

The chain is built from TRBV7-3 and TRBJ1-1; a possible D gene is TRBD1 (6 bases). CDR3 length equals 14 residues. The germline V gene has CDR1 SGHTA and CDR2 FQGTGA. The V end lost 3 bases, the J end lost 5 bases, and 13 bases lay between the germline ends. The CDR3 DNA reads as TGTGCCAGCAGCTTGTCGGACAGTGTGACTGAAGCTTTCTTT. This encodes CASSLSDSVTEAFF. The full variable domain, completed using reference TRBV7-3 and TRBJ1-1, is GAGVSQTPSNKVTEKGKYVELRCDPISGHTALYWYRQSLGQGPEFLIYFQGTGAADDSGLPNDRFFAVRPEGSVSTLKIQRTERGDSAVYLCASSLSDSVTEAFFGQGTRLTVV.

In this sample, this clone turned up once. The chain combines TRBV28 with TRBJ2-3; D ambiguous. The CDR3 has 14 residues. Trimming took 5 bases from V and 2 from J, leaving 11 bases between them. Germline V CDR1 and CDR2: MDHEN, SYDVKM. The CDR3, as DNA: TGTGCCAGCAGTCCCCCGGACCTCACAGATACGCAGTATTTT. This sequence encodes CASSPPDLTDTQYF.

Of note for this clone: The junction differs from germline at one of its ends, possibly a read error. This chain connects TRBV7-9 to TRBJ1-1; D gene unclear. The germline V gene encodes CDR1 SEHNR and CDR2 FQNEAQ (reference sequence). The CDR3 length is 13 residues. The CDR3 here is CASSPRELTEAFF. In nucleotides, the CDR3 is TGTGCCAGCAGCCCCCGTGAACTCACTGAAGCCTTCTTT. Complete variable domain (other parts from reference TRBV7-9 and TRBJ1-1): DTGVSQNPRHKITKRGQNVTFRCDPISEHNRLYWYRQTLGQGPEFLTYFQNEAQLEKSRLLSDRFSAERPKGSFSTLEIQRTEQGDSAMYLCASSPRELTEAFFGQGTRLTVV.

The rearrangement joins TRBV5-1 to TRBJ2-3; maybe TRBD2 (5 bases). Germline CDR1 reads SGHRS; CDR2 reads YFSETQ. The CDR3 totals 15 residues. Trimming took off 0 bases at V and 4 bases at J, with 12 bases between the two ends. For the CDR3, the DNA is TGCGCCAGCAGCTTGGCGGGGATAGGCTCAGATACGCAGTATTTT. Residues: CASSLAGIGSDTQYF. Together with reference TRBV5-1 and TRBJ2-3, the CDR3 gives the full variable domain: KAGVTQTPRYLIKTRGQQVTLSCSPISGHRSVSWYQQTPGQGLQFLFEYFSETQRNKGNFPGRFSGRQFSNSRSEMNVSTLELGDSALYLCASSLAGIGSDTQYFGPGTRLTVL.

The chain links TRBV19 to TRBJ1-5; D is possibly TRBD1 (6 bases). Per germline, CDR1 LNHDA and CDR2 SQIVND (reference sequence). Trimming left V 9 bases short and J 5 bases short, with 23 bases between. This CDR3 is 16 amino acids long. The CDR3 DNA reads TGTGCCAGCCTAGGGGGGGCCGGCCAATTTGATCAGCCCCAGCATTTT. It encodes CASLGGAGQFDQPQHF.

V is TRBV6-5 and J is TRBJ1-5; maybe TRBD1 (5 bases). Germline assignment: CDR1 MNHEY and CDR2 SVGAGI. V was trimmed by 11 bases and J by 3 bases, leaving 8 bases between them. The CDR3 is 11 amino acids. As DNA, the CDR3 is TGTGCCGGGGGTTCCAATCAGCCCCAGCATTTT. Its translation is CAGGSNQPQHF.

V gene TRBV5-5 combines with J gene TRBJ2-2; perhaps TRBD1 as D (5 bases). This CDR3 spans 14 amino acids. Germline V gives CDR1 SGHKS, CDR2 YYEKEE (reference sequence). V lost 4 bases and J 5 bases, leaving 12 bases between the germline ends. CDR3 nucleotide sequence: TGTGCCAGCAGCCCGACGTCAGGGACCGGGGAGCTGTTTTTT. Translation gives CASSPTSGTGELFF.

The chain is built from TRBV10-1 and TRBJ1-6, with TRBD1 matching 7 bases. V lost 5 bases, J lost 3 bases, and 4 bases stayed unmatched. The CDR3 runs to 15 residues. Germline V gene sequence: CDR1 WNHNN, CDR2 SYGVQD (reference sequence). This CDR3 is CASSQTGIYNSPLHF. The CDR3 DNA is TGCGCCAGCAGTCAGACAGGGATCTATAATTCACCCCTCCACTTT.

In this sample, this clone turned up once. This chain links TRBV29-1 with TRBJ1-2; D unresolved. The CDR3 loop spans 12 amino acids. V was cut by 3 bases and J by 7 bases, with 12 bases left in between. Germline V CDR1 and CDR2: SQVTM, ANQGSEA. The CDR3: CSVDSGFGGYTF. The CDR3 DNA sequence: TGCAGCGTTGATTCGGGGTTCGGTGGCTACACCTTC.

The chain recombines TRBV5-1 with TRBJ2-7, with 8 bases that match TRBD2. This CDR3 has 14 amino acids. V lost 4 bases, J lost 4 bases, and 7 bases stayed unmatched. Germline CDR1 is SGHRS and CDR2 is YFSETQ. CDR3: CASSPGLDGYEQYF. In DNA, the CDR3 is TGCGCCAGCAGCCCGGGACTAGATGGGTACGAGCAGTACTTC.

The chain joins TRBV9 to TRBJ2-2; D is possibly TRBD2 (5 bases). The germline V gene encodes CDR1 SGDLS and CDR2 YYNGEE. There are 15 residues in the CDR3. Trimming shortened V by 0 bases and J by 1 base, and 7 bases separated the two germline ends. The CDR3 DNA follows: TGTGCCAGCAGCGTAGCTCGGGGGAACACCGGGGAGCTGTTTTTT. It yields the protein CASSVARGNTGELFF.

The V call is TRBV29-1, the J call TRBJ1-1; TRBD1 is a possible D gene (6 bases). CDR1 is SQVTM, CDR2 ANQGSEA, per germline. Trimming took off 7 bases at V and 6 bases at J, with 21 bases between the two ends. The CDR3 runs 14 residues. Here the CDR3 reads CSARWDTQVAEAFF. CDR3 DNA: TGCAGCGCCCGCTGGGACACCCAGGTCGCTGAAGCTTTCTTT.